A selection of T cell receptor beta chains follows, all from one sample in a study of shared clonotypes between healthy human individuals. Measured with immunoSEQ multiplex PCR; TCRdb has only the in-frame clones, and not every one. The sample has 2,100,000 or so clones; nearly 97% are singletons. Sequenced material: naive CD4+ T cells sorted from blood. The origin of the receptors is a man aged 18 to 29 in good health. CDR3s include the opening cysteine and the closing phenylalanine or tryptophan. Each record gives: V gene, clone size, J gene, D gene, CDR3 protein, CDR3 DNA. The D gene is left open where the match is weak. Rows give clone size only sometimes, using once, few, many, or a class for an expanded clone.

V gene: TRBV5-1
clone size: .
J gene: TRBJ2-7
D gene: TRBD1
CDR3 protein: CASSWWTGPYEQYF
CDR3 DNA: TGCGCCAGCAGCTGGTGGACAGGTCCCTACGAGCAGTACTTC

V gene: TRBV5-6
clone size: .
J gene: TRBJ1-4
D gene: .
CDR3 protein: CASSTKIQGNNEKLFF
CDR3 DNA: TGTGCCAGCAGCACCAAGATCCAGGGAAATAATGAAAAACTGTTTTTT

V gene: TRBV2
clone size: .
J gene: TRBJ1-5
D gene: .
CDR3 protein: CASSKGEAVNQPQHF
CDR3 DNA: TGTGCCAGCAGTAAAGGGGAGGCGGTCAATCAGCCCCAGCATTTT

V gene: TRBV10-3
clone size: .
J gene: TRBJ1-1
D gene: TRBD1
CDR3 protein: CAIRGQVNTEAFF
CDR3 DNA: TGTGCCATCCGTGGACAGGTGAACACTGAAGCTTTCTTT

V gene: TRBV5-1
clone size: .
J gene: TRBJ2-5
D gene: .
CDR3 protein: CASSFSGSEETQYF
CDR3 DNA: TGCGCCAGCAGCTTTTCAGGGTCCGAAGAGACCCAGTACTTC

V gene: TRBV4-1
clone size: .
J gene: TRBJ2-1
D gene: .
CDR3 protein: CASSQGRAEVVSEQFF
CDR3 DNA: TGCGCCAGCAGCCAGGGACGCGCAGAAGTTGTCAGCGAGCAGTTCTTC

V gene: TRBV5-4
clone size: .
J gene: TRBJ2-5
D gene: TRBD1
CDR3 protein: CASSPDRGWETQYF
CDR3 DNA: TGTGCCAGCAGCCCGGACAGGGGATGGGAGACCCAGTACTTC

V gene: TRBV25-1
clone size: .
J gene: TRBJ1-4
D gene: .
CDR3 protein: CASSEYSITSEKLFF
CDR3 DNA: TGTGCCAGCAGTGAATATAGTATTACGAGTGAAAAACTGTTTTTT

V gene: TRBV18
clone size: .
J gene: TRBJ2-2
D gene: .
CDR3 protein: CASSPNFAGELFF
CDR3 DNA: TGTGCCAGCTCACCAAACTTCGCCGGGGAGCTGTTTTTT

V gene: TRBV4-1
clone size: .
J gene: TRBJ2-5
D gene: .
CDR3 protein: CASSPGQSRETQYF
CDR3 DNA: TGCGCCAGCAGCCCAGGACAGTCTCGGGAGACCCAGTACTTC

V gene: TRBV7-6
clone size: .
J gene: TRBJ2-7
D gene: TRBD1
CDR3 protein: CASSYRDSVSYEQYF
CDR3 DNA: TGTGCCAGCAGCTACCGGGACAGCGTCTCCTACGAGCAGTACTTC

V gene: TRBV15
clone size: .
J gene: TRBJ2-7
D gene: TRBD2
CDR3 protein: CATSRDREEFSYEQYF
CDR3 DNA: TGTGCCACCAGCAGAGATCGGGAGGAGTTCTCCTACGAGCAGTACTTC

V gene: TRBV20-1
clone size: .
J gene: TRBJ1-3
D gene: .
CDR3 protein: CSAQQGNTIYF
CDR3 DNA: TGCAGTGCCCAGCAGGGTAACACCATATATTTT

V gene: TRBV27
clone size: once
J gene: TRBJ2-3
D gene: .
CDR3 protein: CASSLNSLPDTQYF
CDR3 DNA: TGTGCCAGCAGTTTAAACTCCCTCCCGGATACGCAGTATTTT

V gene: TRBV6-6
clone size: .
J gene: TRBJ1-5
D gene: .
CDR3 protein: CASSLSVPQHF
CDR3 DNA: TGTGCCAGCAGCCTGTCTGTTCCCCAGCATTTT

V gene: TRBV5-1
clone size: .
J gene: TRBJ2-2
D gene: .
CDR3 protein: CASSLDPGETGELFF
CDR3 DNA: TGCGCCAGCAGCTTGGACCCGGGTGAAACCGGGGAGCTGTTTTTT

V gene: TRBV2
clone size: .
J gene: TRBJ2-6
D gene: TRBD1
CDR3 protein: CASRPGQGVPGANVLTF
CDR3 DNA: TGTGCCAGCAGACCGGGACAGGGCGTCCCTGGGGCCAACGTCCTGACTTTC

V gene: TRBV10-3
clone size: .
J gene: TRBJ1-2
D gene: TRBD1
CDR3 protein: CAISDAVSGGQTNYGYTF
CDR3 DNA: TGTGCCATCAGTGATGCCGTTTCCGGGGGACAGACCAACTATGGCTACACCTTC

V gene: TRBV6-5
clone size: few
J gene: TRBJ2-2
D gene: .
CDR3 protein: CASSILGPPGELFF
CDR3 DNA: TGTGCCAGCAGTATCCTGGGACCTCCGGGGGAGCTGTTTTTT

V gene: TRBV11-2
clone size: .
J gene: TRBJ2-5
D gene: .
CDR3 protein: CASRGRETQYF
CDR3 DNA: TGTGCCAGCAGGGGGCGAGAGACCCAGTACTTC

V gene: TRBV19
clone size: .
J gene: TRBJ1-3
D gene: .
CDR3 protein: CASGRPGNTIYF
CDR3 DNA: TGTGCCAGTGGTAGGCCTGGAAACACCATATATTTT

V gene: TRBV19
clone size: .
J gene: TRBJ1-1
D gene: TRBD1
CDR3 protein: CASSIDGTENTEAFF
CDR3 DNA: TGTGCCAGTAGTATAGACGGGACAGAGAACACTGAAGCTTTCTTT

V gene: TRBV6-5
clone size: .
J gene: TRBJ2-2
D gene: TRBD1
CDR3 protein: CASSYSFQGANGELFF
CDR3 DNA: TGTGCCAGCAGTTACTCATTCCAGGGGGCTAACGGGGAGCTGTTTTTT

V gene: TRBV6-9
clone size: .
J gene: TRBJ2-2
D gene: TRBD1
CDR3 protein: CASSLLSGGQEYSNTGELFF
CDR3 DNA: TGTGCCAGCAGTTTACTTTCCGGAGGACAGGAATACTCGAACACCGGGGAGCTGTTTTTT

V gene: TRBV27
clone size: .
J gene: TRBJ1-1
D gene: .
CDR3 protein: CASSLRTDAEAFF
CDR3 DNA: TGTGCCAGCAGTTTACGAACAGACGCTGAAGCTTTCTTT

V gene: TRBV6-1
clone size: .
J gene: TRBJ2-7
D gene: .
CDR3 protein: CASSEAYWRGYEQYF
CDR3 DNA: TGTGCCAGCAGTGAAGCCTATTGGAGGGGGTACGAGCAGTACTTC

V gene: TRBV7-2
clone size: .
J gene: TRBJ2-7
D gene: .
CDR3 protein: CASSRGTRREQYF
CDR3 DNA: TGTGCCAGCAGCCGGGGGACCCGCCGGGAGCAGTACTTC

V gene: TRBV11-2
clone size: .
J gene: TRBJ2-1
D gene: TRBD2
CDR3 protein: CASSLVGTRYNEQFF
CDR3 DNA: TGTGCCAGCAGCTTAGTGGGGACTAGGTACAATGAGCAGTTCTTC

V gene: TRBV5-1
clone size: .
J gene: TRBJ1-1
D gene: TRBD1
CDR3 protein: CASSLRTGYIEAFF
CDR3 DNA: TGCGCCAGCAGCTTGAGGACAGGGTACATTGAAGCTTTCTTT

V gene: TRBV30
clone size: .
J gene: TRBJ1-1
D gene: .
CDR3 protein: CAWSVGGVITEAFF
CDR3 DNA: TGTGCCTGGAGTGTTGGGGGGGTGATCACTGAAGCTTTCTTT

V gene: TRBV4-1
clone size: .
J gene: TRBJ1-1
D gene: .
CDR3 protein: CASSQFPGAEAFF
CDR3 DNA: TGCGCCAGCAGCCAATTTCCAGGGGCTGAAGCTTTCTTT

V gene: TRBV5-1
clone size: .
J gene: TRBJ2-1
D gene: TRBD1
CDR3 protein: CASSRTTGTAYNEQFF
CDR3 DNA: TGCGCCAGCAGCCGGACGACCGGGACAGCCTACAATGAGCAGTTCTTC

V gene: TRBV11-3
clone size: .
J gene: TRBJ2-2
D gene: TRBD1
CDR3 protein: CASSNPRTGVTGELFF
CDR3 DNA: TGTGCCAGCAGCAACCCAAGGACAGGGGTTACCGGGGAGCTGTTTTTT

V gene: TRBV6-1
clone size: .
J gene: TRBJ1-3
D gene: .
CDR3 protein: CASSGQGGNTIYF
CDR3 DNA: TGTGCCAGCAGTGGGCAAGGGGGAAACACCATATATTTT

V gene: TRBV7-2
clone size: .
J gene: TRBJ2-1
D gene: .
CDR3 protein: CASSLGGEQFF
CDR3 DNA: TGTGCCAGCAGCCTGGGGGGTGAGCAGTTCTTC

V gene: TRBV2
clone size: once
J gene: TRBJ2-1
D gene: .
CDR3 protein: CASNAYNEQFF
CDR3 DNA: TGTGCCAGCAACGCTTACAATGAGCAGTTCTTC

V gene: TRBV2
clone size: .
J gene: TRBJ1-5
D gene: .
CDR3 protein: CASSELGINQPQHF
CDR3 DNA: TGTGCCAGCAGTGAACTGGGTATCAATCAGCCCCAGCATTTT

V gene: TRBV7-9
clone size: .
J gene: TRBJ1-1
D gene: TRBD1
CDR3 protein: CASSFGMGQAMNAEAFF
CDR3 DNA: TGTGCCAGCAGCTTTGGAATGGGACAGGCTATGAACGCTGAAGCTTTCTTT

V gene: TRBV10-3
clone size: .
J gene: TRBJ1-3
D gene: .
CDR3 protein: CAISESGAAGNTIYF
CDR3 DNA: TGTGCCATCAGTGAGTCGGGGGCGGCTGGAAACACCATATATTTT

V gene: TRBV6-6
clone size: .
J gene: TRBJ1-1
D gene: .
CDR3 protein: CASSYVEGRNTEAFF
CDR3 DNA: TGTGCCAGCAGTTACGTAGAGGGAAGGAACACTGAAGCTTTCTTT

V gene: TRBV5-4
clone size: .
J gene: TRBJ1-1
D gene: TRBD1
CDR3 protein: CASNLKPGQGARAFF
CDR3 DNA: TGTGCCAGCAACTTGAAACCGGGACAGGGGGCGCGAGCTTTCTTT

V gene: TRBV5-1
clone size: .
J gene: TRBJ1-1
D gene: .
CDR3 protein: CASSFTEWGTEAFF
CDR3 DNA: TGCGCCAGCAGCTTCACCGAGTGGGGCACTGAAGCTTTCTTT

V gene: TRBV18
clone size: .
J gene: TRBJ1-2
D gene: .
CDR3 protein: CASSPWDTEFYGYTF
CDR3 DNA: TGTGCCAGCTCACCTTGGGACACGGAGTTCTATGGCTACACCTTC

V gene: TRBV10-3
clone size: .
J gene: TRBJ1-3
D gene: .
CDR3 protein: CAMGMSGSGNTIYF
CDR3 DNA: TGTGCCATGGGGATGAGTGGCTCTGGAAACACCATATATTTT

V gene: TRBV7-8
clone size: .
J gene: TRBJ1-3
D gene: .
CDR3 protein: CASSALVGGGNTIYF
CDR3 DNA: TGTGCCAGCAGCGCCCTCGTGGGTGGAGGAAACACCATATATTTT

V gene: TRBV15
clone size: .
J gene: TRBJ1-5
D gene: .
CDR3 protein: CATSRDREGQPQHF
CDR3 DNA: TGTGCCACCAGCAGAGATAGAGAGGGTCAGCCCCAGCATTTT

V gene: TRBV7-2
clone size: .
J gene: TRBJ2-2
D gene: TRBD2
CDR3 protein: CASSFGGGNTGELFF
CDR3 DNA: TGTGCCAGCAGCTTTGGCGGGGGGAACACCGGGGAGCTGTTTTTT

V gene: TRBV20-1
clone size: .
J gene: TRBJ2-1
D gene: .
CDR3 protein: CSARGEVEQFF
CDR3 DNA: TGCAGTGCTAGAGGAGAAGTTGAGCAGTTCTTC

V gene: TRBV11-2
clone size: once
J gene: TRBJ1-5
D gene: .
CDR3 protein: CASSLDGSSTPGNQPQHF
CDR3 DNA: TGTGCCAGCAGCTTAGATGGGTCCAGCACGCCAGGCAATCAGCCCCAGCATTTT

V gene: TRBV4-1
clone size: .
J gene: TRBJ2-7
D gene: .
CDR3 protein: CASSQDRDRRDFEQYF
CDR3 DNA: TGCGCCAGCAGCCAAGACCGGGACCGACGGGACTTCGAGCAGTACTTC

V gene: TRBV27
clone size: .
J gene: TRBJ1-5
D gene: .
CDR3 protein: CASRHRDSNQPQHF
CDR3 DNA: TGTGCCAGCAGGCACAGGGATAGCAATCAGCCCCAGCATTTT

V gene: TRBV6-4
clone size: .
J gene: TRBJ1-2
D gene: TRBD1
CDR3 protein: CASSATGGFGYTF
CDR3 DNA: TGTGCCAGCAGCGCCACAGGGGGCTTTGGCTACACCTTC

V gene: TRBV5-1
clone size: .
J gene: TRBJ2-5
D gene: TRBD2
CDR3 protein: CASSPSGRGLIETQYF
CDR3 DNA: TGCGCCAGCAGTCCTAGCGGGAGAGGTCTTATAGAGACCCAGTACTTC

V gene: TRBV15
clone size: .
J gene: TRBJ1-1
D gene: .
CDR3 protein: CATSRGQVRVDTEAFF
CDR3 DNA: TGTGCCACCAGCAGAGGACAGGTTCGGGTCGACACTGAAGCTTTCTTT

V gene: TRBV6-1
clone size: .
J gene: TRBJ2-5
D gene: .
CDR3 protein: CASSEGGAGETQYF
CDR3 DNA: TGTGCCAGCAGTGAAGGGGGTGCTGGAGAGACCCAGTACTTC